This T cell receptor beta chain was captured by sequencing in a study of blood T cell repertoires in COVID-19. At the level of the study: PBMCs, B-cell-depleted T cells, or T cells were the source of the cDNA or gDNA that made up the material.

Measured with immunoSEQ multiplex PCR; TCRdb has only the in-frame clones, and not every one. The sample records some 180,000 clones, about four fifths being singletons. The CDR3 sequence is 14 residues long. V shed 8 bases, J shed 0 bases, and the junction held 6 bases outside the gene matches. CDR1 and CDR2 from the germline V gene are SNHLY and FYNNEI. The specimen was peripheral blood. V usage is TRBV2 and J usage is TRBJ2-5; 7 bases match TRBD1. This TCR was sampled from a man between 65 and 79 years old with active or convalescent COVID-19. This CDR3 reads CASLKGGDQETQYF. CDR3 bases: TGTGCCAGCTTAAAAGGGGGCGACCAAGAGACCCAGTACTTC.